This T cell receptor (beta chain) originates from a study of blood T cells in healthy people across ages. Notes on the study in general: Unsorted PBMCs blocked a conclusive comparison of naive and antigen-experienced cells.

Ten or more counts support this clonotype. Its antigen is as yet unknown. Then a second PCR, running about 6 to 11 cycles, was carried out with a sample-barcoded 5' primer and a J-beta primer mix. TCRdb independently ran MiXCR on the 5' RACE reads; one entry per CDR3 protein. The sample records 590,000 or so distinct CDR3 sequences, around 31% being singletons. V shed 6 bases, J shed 2 bases, and the junction held 9 bases outside the gene matches. CDR3 length equals 14 residues. CDR1 is GTSNPN, CDR2 SVGIG, per germline (reference sequence). The sample was blood. This sequence joins TRBV30 and TRBJ1-2; 7 nucleotides agree with TRBD1. The receptor was derived from a woman of 80 years or more in good health. This chain's CDR3 is CACQTPGGNYGYTF. CDR3 nucleotide sequence: TGTGCCTGTCAGACCCCAGGGGGAAACTATGGCTACACCTTC. Full variable domain (remainder filled in from reference TRBV30 and TRBJ1-2): SQTIHQWPATLVQPVGSPLSLECTVEGTSNPNLYWYRQAAGRGLQLLFYSVGIGQISSEVPQNLSASRPQDRQFILSSKKLLLSDSGFYLCACQTPGGNYGYTFGSGTRLTVV.